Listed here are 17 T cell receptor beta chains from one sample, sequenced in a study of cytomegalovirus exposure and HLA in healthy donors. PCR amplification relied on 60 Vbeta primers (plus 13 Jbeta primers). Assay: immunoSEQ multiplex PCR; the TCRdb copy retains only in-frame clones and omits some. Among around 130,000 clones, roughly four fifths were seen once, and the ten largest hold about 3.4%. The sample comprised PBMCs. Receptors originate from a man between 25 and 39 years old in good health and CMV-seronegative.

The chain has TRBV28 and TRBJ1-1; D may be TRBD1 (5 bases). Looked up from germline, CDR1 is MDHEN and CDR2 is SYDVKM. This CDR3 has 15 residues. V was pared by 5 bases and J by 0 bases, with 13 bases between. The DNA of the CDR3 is TGTGCCAGCAGTCCGGGGGGAAGGCTGAACACTGAAGCTTTCTTT. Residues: CASSPGGRLNTEAFF.

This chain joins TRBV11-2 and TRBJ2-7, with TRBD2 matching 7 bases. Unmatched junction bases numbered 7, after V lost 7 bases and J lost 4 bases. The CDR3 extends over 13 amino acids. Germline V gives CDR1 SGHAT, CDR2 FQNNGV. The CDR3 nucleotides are TGTGCCAGCAAGGGGCAGGGAGGGTACGAGCAGTACTTC. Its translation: CASKGQGGYEQYF. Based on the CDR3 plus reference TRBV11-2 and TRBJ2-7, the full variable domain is EAGVAQSPRYKIIEKRQSVAFWCNPISGHATLYWYQQILGQGPKLLIQFQNNGVVDDSQLPKDRFSAERLKGVDSTLKIQPAKLEDSAVYLCASKGQGGYEQYFGPGTRLTVT.

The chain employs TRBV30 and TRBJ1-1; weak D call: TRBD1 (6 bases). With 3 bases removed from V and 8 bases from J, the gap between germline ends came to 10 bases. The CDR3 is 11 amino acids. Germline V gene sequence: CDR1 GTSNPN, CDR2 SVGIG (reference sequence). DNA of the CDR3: TGTGCCTGGAGGGAAACAGGGGAAGCTTTCTTT. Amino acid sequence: CAWRETGEAFF.

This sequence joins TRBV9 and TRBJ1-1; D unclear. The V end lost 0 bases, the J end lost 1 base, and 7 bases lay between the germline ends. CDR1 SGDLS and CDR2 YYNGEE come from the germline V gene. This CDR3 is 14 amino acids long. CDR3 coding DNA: TGTGCCAGCAGCGTAGCCGCCGGGAACACTGAAGCTTTCTTT. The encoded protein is CASSVAAGNTEAFF.

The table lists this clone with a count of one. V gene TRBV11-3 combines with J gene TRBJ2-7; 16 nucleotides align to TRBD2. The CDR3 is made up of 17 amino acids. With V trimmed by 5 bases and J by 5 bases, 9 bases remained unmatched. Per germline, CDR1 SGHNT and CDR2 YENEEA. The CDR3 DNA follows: TGTGCCAGCAGCCCGGGACTAGCGGGAGGGCCTCTTGACGAGCAGTACTTC. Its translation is CASSPGLAGGPLDEQYF.

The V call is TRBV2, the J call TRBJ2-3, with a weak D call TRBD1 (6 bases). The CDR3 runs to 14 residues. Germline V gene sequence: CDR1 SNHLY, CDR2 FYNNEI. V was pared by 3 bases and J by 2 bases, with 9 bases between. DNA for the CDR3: TGTGCCAGCAGTGACAGGGGCCACACAGATACGCAGTATTTT. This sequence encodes CASSDRGHTDTQYF.

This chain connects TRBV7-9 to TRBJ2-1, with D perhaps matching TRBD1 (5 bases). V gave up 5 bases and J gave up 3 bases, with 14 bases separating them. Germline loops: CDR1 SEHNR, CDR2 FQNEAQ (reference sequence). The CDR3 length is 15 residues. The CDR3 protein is CASSLVVGLYNEQFF. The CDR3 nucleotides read TGTGCCAGCAGCCTGGTGGTGGGGCTCTACAATGAGCAGTTCTTC.

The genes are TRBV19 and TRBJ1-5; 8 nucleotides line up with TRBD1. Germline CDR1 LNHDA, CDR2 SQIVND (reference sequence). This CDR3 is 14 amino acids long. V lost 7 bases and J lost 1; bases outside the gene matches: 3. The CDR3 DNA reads TGTGCCAGTAACGGACAGGGAAGCAATCAGCCCCAGCATTTT. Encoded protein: CASNGQGSNQPQHF.

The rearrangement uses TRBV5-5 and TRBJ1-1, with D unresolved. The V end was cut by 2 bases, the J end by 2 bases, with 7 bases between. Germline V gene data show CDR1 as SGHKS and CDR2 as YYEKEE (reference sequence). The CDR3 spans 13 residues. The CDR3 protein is CASSLNSNTEAFF. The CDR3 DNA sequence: TGTGCCAGCAGCTTAAACAGCAACACTGAAGCTTTCTTT.

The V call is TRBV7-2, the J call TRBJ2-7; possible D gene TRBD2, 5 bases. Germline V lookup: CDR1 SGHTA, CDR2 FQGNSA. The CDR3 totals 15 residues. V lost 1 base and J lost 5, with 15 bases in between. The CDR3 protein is CASSLELGGYHEQYF. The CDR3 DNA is TGTGCCAGCAGCTTAGAGTTAGGCGGGTACCACGAGCAGTACTTC.

This chain's CDR3 is CASSSDQGWPEAFF. The CDR3 nucleotides read TGTGCCAGTAGTTCGGACCAGGGGTGGCCTGAAGCTTTCTTT. The chain links TRBV19 to TRBJ1-1; maybe TRBD1 (6 bases). The germline CDR1 and CDR2 sequences are LNHDA and SQIVND (reference sequence). The CDR3 loop spans 14 amino acids. Trimming stripped 5 bases from V and 6 bases from J, with 16 bases between.

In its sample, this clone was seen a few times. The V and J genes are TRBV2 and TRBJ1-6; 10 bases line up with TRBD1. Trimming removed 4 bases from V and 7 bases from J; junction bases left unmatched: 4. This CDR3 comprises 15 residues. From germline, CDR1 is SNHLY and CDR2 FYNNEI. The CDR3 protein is CASSVGTGANSPLHF. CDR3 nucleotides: TGTGCCAGCAGTGTAGGGACAGGGGCCAATTCACCCCTCCACTTT.

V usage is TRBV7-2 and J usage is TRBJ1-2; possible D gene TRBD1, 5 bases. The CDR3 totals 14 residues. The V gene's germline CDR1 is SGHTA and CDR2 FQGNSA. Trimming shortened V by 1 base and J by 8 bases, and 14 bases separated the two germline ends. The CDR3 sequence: CASSLVYRNAGYTF. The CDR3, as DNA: TGTGCCAGCAGCTTAGTTTACAGGAACGCAGGCTACACCTTC.

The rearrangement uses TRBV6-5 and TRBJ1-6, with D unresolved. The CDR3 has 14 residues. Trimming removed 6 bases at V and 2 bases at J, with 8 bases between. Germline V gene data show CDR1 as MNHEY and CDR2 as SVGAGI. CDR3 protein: CASSGSPYNSPLHF. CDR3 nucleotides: TGTGCCAGCAGCGGGTCCCCCTATAATTCACCCCTCCACTTT.

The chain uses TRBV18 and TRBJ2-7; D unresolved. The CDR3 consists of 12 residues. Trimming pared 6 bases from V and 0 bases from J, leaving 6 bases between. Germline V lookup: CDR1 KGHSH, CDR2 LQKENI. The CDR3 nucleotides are TGTGCCAGCTCCCCCAGCTCCTACGAGCAGTACTTC. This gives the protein CASSPSSYEQYF. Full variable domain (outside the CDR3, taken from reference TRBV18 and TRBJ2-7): NAGVMQNPRHLVRRRGQEARLRCSPMKGHSHVYWYRQLPEEGLKFMVYLQKENIIDESGMPKERFSAEFPKEGPSILRIQQVVRGDSAAYFCASSPSSYEQYFGPGTRLTVT.

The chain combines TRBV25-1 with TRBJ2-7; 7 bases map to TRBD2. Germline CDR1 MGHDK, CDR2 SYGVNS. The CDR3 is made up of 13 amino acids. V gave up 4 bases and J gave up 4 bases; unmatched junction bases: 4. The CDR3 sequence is CASSGGGRYEQYF. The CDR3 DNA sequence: TGTGCCAGCAGTGGGGGGGGACGATACGAGCAGTACTTC.

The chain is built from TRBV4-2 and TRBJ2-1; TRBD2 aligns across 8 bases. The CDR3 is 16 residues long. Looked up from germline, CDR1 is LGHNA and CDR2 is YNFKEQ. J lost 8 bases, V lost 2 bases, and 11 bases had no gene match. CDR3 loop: CASSQTGTRGVDEQFF. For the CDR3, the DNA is TGTGCCAGCAGCCAAACCGGGACTAGGGGGGTAGATGAGCAGTTCTTC.